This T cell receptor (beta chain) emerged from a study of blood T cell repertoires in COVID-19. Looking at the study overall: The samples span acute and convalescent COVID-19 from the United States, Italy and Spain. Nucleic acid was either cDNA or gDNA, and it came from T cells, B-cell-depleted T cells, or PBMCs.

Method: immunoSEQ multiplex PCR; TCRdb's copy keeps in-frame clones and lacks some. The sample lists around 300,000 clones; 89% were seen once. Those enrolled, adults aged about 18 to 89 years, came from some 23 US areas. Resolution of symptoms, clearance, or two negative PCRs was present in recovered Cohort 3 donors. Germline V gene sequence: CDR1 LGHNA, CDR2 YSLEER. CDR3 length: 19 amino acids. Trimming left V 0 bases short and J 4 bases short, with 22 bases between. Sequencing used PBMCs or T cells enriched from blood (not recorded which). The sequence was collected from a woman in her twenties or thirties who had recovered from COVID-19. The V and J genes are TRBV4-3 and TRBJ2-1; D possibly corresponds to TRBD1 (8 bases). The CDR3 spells CASSQDLRGRTGSYNEQFF. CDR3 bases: TGCGCCAGCAGCCAAGATCTGCGGGGGCGGACAGGGTCTTACAATGAGCAGTTCTTC.